The sequence of this TCR beta chain was determined in a study of OX40 agonist ivuxolimab in advanced cancers. Study overall: Ivuxolimab, an agonistic anti-OX40 (CD134) antibody, was given to patients. Ivuxolimab was administered intravenously to patients at 0.01 to 10 mg/kg every 2 weeks. People in dose escalation had one of these cancers: hepatocellular carcinoma, melanoma, renal cell or head and neck cancer.

There are 15 residues in the CDR3. The germline V gene encodes CDR1 MNHEY and CDR2 SMNVEV (reference sequence). Trimming took off 3 bases at V and 7 bases at J, with 13 bases between the two ends. Using immunoSEQ multiplex PCR, the repertoire was profiled, and TCRdb retains in-frame clones only, with some absent. The table has around 83,000 clones, 91% seen once. The clonotype originates from an adult with an advanced solid tumor such as melanoma, head and neck, liver or kidney cancer. Here the sequenced sample was CD4+ or CD8+ T cells sorted from blood, taken in a trial of the OX40 agonist ivuxolimab. This rearrangement joins TRBV27 to TRBJ1-6; D might be TRBD1 (5 bases). In nucleotides, the CDR3 is TGTGCCAGCAGTTTCGGCAGGGAGGCGAATTCACCCCTCCACTTT. Its translation is CASSFGREANSPLHF.